What follows describes a single T cell receptor beta chain. This entry comes from a study of blood T cell repertoires in COVID-19. The repertoire was sequenced with immunoSEQ multiplex PCR; TCRdb's copy has only in-frame clones and lacks some. The sample carries more than 150,000 clones, 65% to 90% recorded once. Per the germline V gene, CDR1 is SGHDT and CDR2 is YYEEEE. The V segment lost 6 bases and the J segment 1 base; nucleotides outside the gene matches: 11. The CDR3 is 17 amino acids. The receptor was isolated from a man between 40 and 49 years old who had recovered from COVID-19. Sequenced input: PBMCs or T cells enriched from blood (not recorded which). The gene calls are TRBV5-6 and TRBJ1-2, with 11 nucleotides matching TRBD1. The CDR3 sequence is CASTVGGQGVSNYGYTF. The DNA for the CDR3 is TGTGCCAGCACCGTCGGGGGACAGGGGGTCAGTAACTATGGCTACACCTTC.